Listed below are T cell receptor beta chains from one sample, sequenced in a study of cytomegalovirus exposure and HLA in healthy donors. TCRdb keeps only in-frame clones here, not all; method: immunoSEQ multiplex PCR. Of about 57,000 clones listed, more than 85% are singletons. The specimen sequenced was PBMCs. All receptors derive from a woman between 18 and 29 years old in good health and CMV-seronegative. Both conserved end residues are part of each CDR3. D genes are given only for firm matches. Clone size is shown for a subset of rows, as once, few, many or a class of expanded clone.

TRBJ1-4	TRBV19	NA	NA	TGTGCCTCCCAAGGATTTACCCGCGGGACTAATGAAAAACTGTTTTTT	CASQGFTRGTNEKLFF
TRBJ2-7	TRBV4-1	NA	TRBD2	TGCGCCAGCAGCCCGCGGGGGGGGTCCTACGAGCAGTACTTC	CASSPRGGSYEQYF
TRBJ1-6	TRBV27	NA	NA	TGTGCCAGCAGTTTAGTCGGGGTAAGATTCAATTCACCCCTCCACTTT	CASSLVGVRFNSPLHF
TRBJ1-5	TRBV10-3	NA	TRBD1	TGTGCCACTCGGACAGGCCAACAGCCCCAGCATTTT	CATRTGQQPQHF
TRBJ1-4	TRBV7-9	NA	TRBD1	TGTGCCAGCACCTCGCAGGGGGGCAGGGGTGAAAAACTGTTTTTT	CASTSQGGRGEKLFF
TRBJ1-1	TRBV6-5	NA	NA	TGTGCCAGCAGTTACAGCCTCATGAACACTGAAGCTTTCTTT	CASSYSLMNTEAFF
TRBJ2-7	TRBV2	NA	TRBD1	TGTGCCAGCAGTGAATCGTATTGGGACAGCCCTTACGAGCAGTACTTC	CASSESYWDSPYEQYF
TRBJ2-7	TRBV4-1	NA	TRBD2	TGCGCCAGCAGCCGGCTAGCGGGGGGTATCTACGAGCAGTACTTC	CASSRLAGGIYEQYF
TRBJ1-6	TRBV6-1	NA	NA	TGTGCCAGCAGTGCGCCAGGCCCCGGTCAGAGCTCCTATAATTCACCCCTCCACTTT	CASSAPGPGQSSYNSPLHF
TRBJ2-5	TRBV7-9	NA	NA	TGTGCCAGCAGCTTTCAGGGGGGACGGGAGACCCAGTACTTC	CASSFQGGRETQYF
TRBJ1-5	TRBV5-5	NA	NA	TGTGCCAGCAGTCAACACCCAAGCAATCAGCCCCAGCATTTT	CASSQHPSNQPQHF
TRBJ1-6	TRBV7-3	NA	TRBD1	TGTGCCAGCAGCGTAATCGGACAGGGCCCTAAGGCCCTCCACTTT	CASSVIGQGPKALHF
TRBJ2-1	TRBV30	NA	NA	TGTGCCTGGAGTCTAGGAAACCATGAGCAGTTCTTC	CAWSLGNHEQFF
TRBJ2-2	TRBV7-7	NA	NA	TGTGCCAGCAGCTTAGGAAACTCTGGCACCGGGGAGCTGTTTTTT	CASSLGNSGTGELFF
TRBJ1-1	TRBV15	NA	NA	TGTGCCACCAGCAGGAAGGGACACCTGAACACTGAAGCTTTCTTT	CATSRKGHLNTEAFF
TRBJ2-6	TRBV10-3	NA	NA	TGTGCCATCAGCAACTCTGGGGCCAACGTCCTGACTTTC	CAISNSGANVLTF
TRBJ1-1	TRBV11-3	NA	NA	TGTGCCAGCAGCGCGGGTCCCAAAACTTTCTTT	CASSAGPKTFF
TRBJ2-1	TRBV5-1	NA	NA	TGCGCCAGCAGCTTGACGCTGGAGGGTGAGCAGTTCTTC	CASSLTLEGEQFF
TRBJ2-2	TRBV7-2	NA	TRBD2	TGTGCCAGCAGCTTAGCACTAGCGGGAGGGCCTGGGATGGACGGGGAGCTGTTTTTT	CASSLALAGGPGMDGELFF
TRBJ1-4	TRBV21-1	NA	NA	TGTGCCAGCAGCAAAGCGCTGAGGCGAGGAGGAGAAAAACTGTTTTTT	CASSKALRRGGEKLFF
TRBJ1-2	TRBV5-8	NA	NA	TGTGCCAGCAGCCCTACCGCTATCCACAGGGTCTATGGCTACACCTTC	CASSPTAIHRVYGYTF
TRBJ1-1	TRBV11-1	NA	TRBD1	TGTGCCAGCAGCTACCCACAGGGGGCGGAGGCGGCTTTCTTT	CASSYPQGAEAAFF
TRBJ1-1	TRBV5-6	once	NA	TGTGCCAGCAGCTCGCTGGGGGCTGGAGCTTTCTTT	CASSSLGAGAFF
TRBJ1-5	TRBV2	NA	TRBD1	TGTGCCAGCACGGAGGGACAGGGGGCTGGTCAGCCCCAGCATTTT	CASTEGQGAGQPQHF
TRBJ2-1	TRBV11-3	NA	TRBD2	TGTGCCAGCAGCCCAACCGGACTAGTGCACAATGAGCAGTTCTTC	CASSPTGLVHNEQFF
TRBJ2-3	TRBV5-4	NA	TRBD2	TGTGCCAGCAGCCAGGGACTAGCGGGGGGCACAGATACGCAGTATTTT	CASSQGLAGGTDTQYF
TRBJ2-1	TRBV27	once	NA	TGTGCCAGCAGTTTGGGGACTCCTCTCAACAATGAGCAGTTCTTC	CASSLGTPLNNEQFF
TRBJ1-1	TRBV30	NA	NA	TGTGCCTGGAGTGTAAGTTTCAGGGGCACTGAAGCTTTCTTT	CAWSVSFRGTEAFF
TRBJ1-2	TRBV5-1	NA	NA	TGCGCCAGCAGCTTAGGAACAGATACTTATGGCTACACCTTC	CASSLGTDTYGYTF
TRBJ2-5	TRBV7-9	NA	NA	TGTGCCAGCCTGGGGGGACGGAGCCTCCACGCCCAAGAGACCCAGTACTTC	CASLGGRSLHAQETQYF
TRBJ1-2	TRBV7-2	NA	NA	TGTGCCAGCAGCTTCGAGGGGGACGGCTACACCTTC	CASSFEGDGYTF
TRBJ1-2	TRBV27	NA	NA	TGTGCCAGCAGTTTCACAAGGGGCGGCGGCTACACCTTC	CASSFTRGGGYTF
TRBJ2-1	TRBV7-6	NA	TRBD2	TGTGCCAGCAGCTCTCTCGGGACTAGCGGGAGCGAGGCGGGCAATGAGCAGTTCTTC	CASSSLGTSGSEAGNEQFF
TRBJ2-3	TRBV19	NA	TRBD2	TGTGCCAGTAGCGCGGGGGGCCCAGATACGCAGTATTTT	CASSAGGPDTQYF
TRBJ2-3	TRBV5-1	NA	NA	TGCGCCAGCAGCGCGGGGTTGAGGAGTAGCACAGATACGCAGTATTTT	CASSAGLRSSTDTQYF
TRBJ1-1	TRBV9	NA	TRBD1	TGTGCCAGCAGCCCTCGGACAGGGGGCTTATATGCTTTCTTT	CASSPRTGGLYAFF
TRBJ1-2	TRBV9	NA	TRBD1	TGTGCCAGCAGCGTAGGAGGACAGGGCGGAGGCTACACCTTC	CASSVGGQGGGYTF
TRBJ1-3	TRBV11-3	NA	NA	TGTGCCAGCAGCTTAGTCCGTGACTCCCGCTCTGGAAACACCATATATTTT	CASSLVRDSRSGNTIYF
TRBJ1-2	TRBV5-1	NA	NA	TGCGCCAGCAGCTTGGTGCAGGGGACGGGCTACACCTTC	CASSLVQGTGYTF
TRBJ2-5	TRBV29-1	NA	TRBD1	TGCAGCGTTGATGGGACAGGCCAAGAGACCCAGTACTTC	CSVDGTGQETQYF
TRBJ2-1	TRBV11-3	NA	NA	TGTGCCAGCAGCCCAGGGGGCCGAGCGGGGGGCGCTGAGCAGTTCTTC	CASSPGGRAGGAEQFF
TRBJ2-1	TRBV18	NA	TRBD1	TGTGCCAGCTCACCTCCAGGGACAGGGGTCTACAATGAGCAGTTCTTC	CASSPPGTGVYNEQFF
TRBJ1-5	TRBV6-5	NA	NA	TGTGCCAGCAGGAACGGCAGGGTTATGGAGCCCCAGCATTTT	CASRNGRVMEPQHF
TRBJ1-6	TRBV4-2	NA	TRBD1	TGTGCCAGCAGCCAAGGGCAGGGGGATAATTCACCCCTCCACTTT	CASSQGQGDNSPLHF
TRBJ1-5	TRBV12-5	few	NA	TGTGCTAGTGGTTTGGTAACAGGAGGGGATCAGCCCCAGCATTTT	CASGLVTGGDQPQHF
TRBJ2-2	TRBV7-9	NA	NA	TGTGCCAGCAGCTTTCATGAGGACTGGGGCGGGGAGCTGTTTTTT	CASSFHEDWGGELFF
TRBJ2-2	TRBV11-3	NA	TRBD2	TGTGCCAGCAGCGGTCCGTCTAGCGGGGGGCTACGGAACACCGGGGAGCTGTTTTTT	CASSGPSSGGLRNTGELFF
TRBJ2-1	TRBV27	NA	TRBD2	TGTGCCAGCAGTGTAGCGGGACCCTACAATGAGCAGTTCTTC	CASSVAGPYNEQFF